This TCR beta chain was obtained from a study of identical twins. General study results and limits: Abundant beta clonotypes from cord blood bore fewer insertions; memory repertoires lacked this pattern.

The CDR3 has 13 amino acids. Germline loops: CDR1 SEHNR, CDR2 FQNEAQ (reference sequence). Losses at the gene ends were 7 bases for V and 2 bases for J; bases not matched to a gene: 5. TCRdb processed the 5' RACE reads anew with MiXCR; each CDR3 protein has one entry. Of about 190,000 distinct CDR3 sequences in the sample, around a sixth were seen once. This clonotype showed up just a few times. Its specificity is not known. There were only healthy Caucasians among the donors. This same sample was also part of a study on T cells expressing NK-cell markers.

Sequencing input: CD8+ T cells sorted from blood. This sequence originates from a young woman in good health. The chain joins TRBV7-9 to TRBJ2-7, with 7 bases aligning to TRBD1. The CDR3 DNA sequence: TGTGCCAGCACTGGACAGGCCGCCTACGAGCAGTACTTC. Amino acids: CASTGQAAYEQYF.